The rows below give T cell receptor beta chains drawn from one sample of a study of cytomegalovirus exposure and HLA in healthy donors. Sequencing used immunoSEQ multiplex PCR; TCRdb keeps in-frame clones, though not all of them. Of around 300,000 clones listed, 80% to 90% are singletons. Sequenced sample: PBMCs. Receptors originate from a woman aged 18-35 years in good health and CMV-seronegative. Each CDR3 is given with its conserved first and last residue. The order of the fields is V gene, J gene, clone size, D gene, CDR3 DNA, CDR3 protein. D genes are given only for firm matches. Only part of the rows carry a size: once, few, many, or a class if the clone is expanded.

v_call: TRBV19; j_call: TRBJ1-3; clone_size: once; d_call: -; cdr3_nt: TGTGCCAGTAGGTCGGACTCGGGCCGCACCATATATTTT; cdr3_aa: CASRSDSGRTIYF
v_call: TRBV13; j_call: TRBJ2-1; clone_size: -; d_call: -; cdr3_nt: TGTGCCAGCAGCTCGCAGAACTCCTACAATGAGCAGTTCTTC; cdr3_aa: CASSSQNSYNEQFF
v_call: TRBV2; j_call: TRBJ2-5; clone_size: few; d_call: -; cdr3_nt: TGTGCCAGCAGTGAAATAGCCCAAGAGACCCAGTACTTC; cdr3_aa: CASSEIAQETQYF
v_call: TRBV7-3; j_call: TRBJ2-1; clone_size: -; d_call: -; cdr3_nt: TGTGCCAGCAGCTTAATCGGAGACAGGTTCAATGAGCAGTTCTTC; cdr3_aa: CASSLIGDRFNEQFF
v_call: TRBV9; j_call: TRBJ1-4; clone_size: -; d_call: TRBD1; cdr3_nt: TGTGCCAGCAGCGGACAGGGGGCAGGTGAAAAACTGTTTTTT; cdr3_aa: CASSGQGAGEKLFF
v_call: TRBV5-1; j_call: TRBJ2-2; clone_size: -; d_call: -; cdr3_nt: TGCGCCAGCAGCTGGAGAACACCTCCGAACACCGGGGAGCTGTTTTTT; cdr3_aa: CASSWRTPPNTGELFF
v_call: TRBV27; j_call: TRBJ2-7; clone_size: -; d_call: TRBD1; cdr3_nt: TGTGCCAGCCAGGGGACAGTGGACGAGCAGTACTTC; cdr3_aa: CASQGTVDEQYF
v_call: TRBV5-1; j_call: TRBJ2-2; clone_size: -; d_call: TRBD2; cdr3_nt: TGCGCCAGCAGCGGTAGCGGGGGGGCCCGCGAGGAGCTGTTTTTT; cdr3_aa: CASSGSGGAREELFF
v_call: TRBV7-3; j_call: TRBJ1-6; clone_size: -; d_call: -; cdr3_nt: TGTGCCAGCAGCTTATACGGGGGGCCGAATAATTCACCCCTCCACTTT; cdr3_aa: CASSLYGGPNNSPLHF
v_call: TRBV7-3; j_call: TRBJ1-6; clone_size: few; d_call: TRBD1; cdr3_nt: TGTGCCAGCGGTCCGGGACAGCCTAATTCACCCCTCCACTTT; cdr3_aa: CASGPGQPNSPLHF
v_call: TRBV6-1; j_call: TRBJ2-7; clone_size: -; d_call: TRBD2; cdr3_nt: TGTGCCAGCAGTGAAGCCGGGGGGAACGAGCAGTACTTC; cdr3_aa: CASSEAGGNEQYF
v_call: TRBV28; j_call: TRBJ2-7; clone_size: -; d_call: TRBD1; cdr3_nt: TGTGCCAGCAGTTTAACTATCATACAGGGGCCCACTGTTGCCGAGCAGTACTTC; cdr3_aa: CASSLTIIQGPTVAEQYF
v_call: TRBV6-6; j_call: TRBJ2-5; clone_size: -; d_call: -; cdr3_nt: TGTGCCAGCACCTACCAAGAGACCCAGTACTTC; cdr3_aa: CASTYQETQYF
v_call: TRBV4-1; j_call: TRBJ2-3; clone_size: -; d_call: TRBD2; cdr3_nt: TGCGCCAGCAGCCAAGAACTAGCGCTAGGGGCAGATACGCAGTATTTT; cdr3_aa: CASSQELALGADTQYF
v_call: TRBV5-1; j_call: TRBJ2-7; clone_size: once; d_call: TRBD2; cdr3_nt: TGCGCCAGCAGCTTGACTAGCGGGAGCTACTACGAGCAGTACTTC; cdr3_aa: CASSLTSGSYYEQYF
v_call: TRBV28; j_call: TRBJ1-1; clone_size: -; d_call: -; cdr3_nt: TGTGCCAGCAGTTTAACGGAGCGTATGAACACTGAAGCTTTCTTT; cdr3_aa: CASSLTERMNTEAFF
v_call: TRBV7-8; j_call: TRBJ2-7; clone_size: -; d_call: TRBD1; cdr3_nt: TGTGCCAGCAGCCCTTACGCGACAGGGGGCCTCTACGAGCAGTACTTC; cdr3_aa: CASSPYATGGLYEQYF
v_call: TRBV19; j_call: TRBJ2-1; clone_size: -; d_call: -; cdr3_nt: TGTGCCAGTAGTATAGGAATGGCTAGCGTATTTGTCTCTGAGCAGTTCTTC; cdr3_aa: CASSIGMASVFVSEQFF
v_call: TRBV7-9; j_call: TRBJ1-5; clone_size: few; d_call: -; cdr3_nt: TGTGCCAGCAGCTTCAGGGAACAGCCCCAGCATTTT; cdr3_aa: CASSFREQPQHF
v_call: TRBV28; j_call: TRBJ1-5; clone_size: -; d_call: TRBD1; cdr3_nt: TGTGCCAGCAGTTTTTACAGGGGTTGGAATCAGCCCCAGCATTTT; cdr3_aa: CASSFYRGWNQPQHF
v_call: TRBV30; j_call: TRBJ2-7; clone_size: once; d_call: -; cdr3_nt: TGTGCCTGGAAGATCCAGGGGCCTTCCTACGAGCAGTACTTC; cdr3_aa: CAWKIQGPSYEQYF
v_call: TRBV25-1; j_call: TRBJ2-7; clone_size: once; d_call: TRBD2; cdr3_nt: TGTGCCAGCAGCTTCTCGGCTGGGACTAGCGGGACCTACGAGCAGTACTTC; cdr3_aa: CASSFSAGTSGTYEQYF
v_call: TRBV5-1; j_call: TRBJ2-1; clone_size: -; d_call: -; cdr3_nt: TGCGCCAGCAGCTTGTCGCCCGGGGGCTACAATGAGCAGTTCTTC; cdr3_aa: CASSLSPGGYNEQFF
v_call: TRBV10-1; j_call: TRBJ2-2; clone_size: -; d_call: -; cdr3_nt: TGCGCCAGCAGTGAGTCTACGGAGACCGGGGAGCTGTTTTTT; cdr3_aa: CASSESTETGELFF
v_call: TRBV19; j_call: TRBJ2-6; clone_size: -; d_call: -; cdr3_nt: TGTGCCAGTAGTATTTCAGGGACCAACGTCCTGACTTTC; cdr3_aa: CASSISGTNVLTF
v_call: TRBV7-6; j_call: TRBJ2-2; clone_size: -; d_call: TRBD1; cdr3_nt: TGTGCCAGCAGCCCACGCCTGTTGGGACAGGGGGCGGGCGGGGAGCTGTTTTTT; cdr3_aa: CASSPRLLGQGAGGELFF
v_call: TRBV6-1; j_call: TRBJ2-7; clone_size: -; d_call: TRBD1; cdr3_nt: TGTGCCAGCAGTGCCGGACAGGGGGCCTACGAGCAGTACTTC; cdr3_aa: CASSAGQGAYEQYF
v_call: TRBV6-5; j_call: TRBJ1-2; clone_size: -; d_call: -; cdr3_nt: TGTGCCAGCAGTAGTACAGTTAACTATGGCTACACCTTC; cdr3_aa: CASSSTVNYGYTF
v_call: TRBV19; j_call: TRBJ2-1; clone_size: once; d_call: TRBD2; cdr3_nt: TGTGCCAGTAGTAGCTGGCTAGCGGGAGATGGGGGTGAGCAGTTCTTC; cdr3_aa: CASSSWLAGDGGEQFF
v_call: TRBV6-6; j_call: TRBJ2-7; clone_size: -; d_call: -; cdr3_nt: TGTGCCAGCAGTTACCGTGACGAGCAGTACTTC; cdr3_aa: CASSYRDEQYF
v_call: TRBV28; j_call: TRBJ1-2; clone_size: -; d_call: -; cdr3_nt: TGTGCCAGCAGTTTACCGTCCGTTAACTATGGCTACACCTTC; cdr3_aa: CASSLPSVNYGYTF
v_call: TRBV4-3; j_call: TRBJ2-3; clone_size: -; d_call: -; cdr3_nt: TGCGCCAGCAGCCAAGGATCGGGGTTAATCACAGATACGCAGTATTTT; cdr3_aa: CASSQGSGLITDTQYF
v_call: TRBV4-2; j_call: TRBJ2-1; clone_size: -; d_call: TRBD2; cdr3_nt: TGTGCCAGCGCGCTGCGGGAGGGCAACAATGAGCAGTTCTTC; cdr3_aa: CASALREGNNEQFF
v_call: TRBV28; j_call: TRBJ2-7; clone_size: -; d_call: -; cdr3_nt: TGTGCCACAAAGGGGGCCTACGAGCAGTACTTC; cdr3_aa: CATKGAYEQYF
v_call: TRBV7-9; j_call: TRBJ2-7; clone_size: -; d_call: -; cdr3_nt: TGTGCCAGCAGCTTAGCGGGTCCTAGCAGACGGTACTTC; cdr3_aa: CASSLAGPSRRYF
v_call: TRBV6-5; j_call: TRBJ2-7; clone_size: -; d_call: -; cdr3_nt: TGTGCCAGCAGTTACTCACGGACAGAAGGTCGCGAGCAGTACTTC; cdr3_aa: CASSYSRTEGREQYF
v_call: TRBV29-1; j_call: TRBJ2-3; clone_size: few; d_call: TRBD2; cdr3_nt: TGCAGCGTTACTAGCGGTGCCTTCACAGATACGCAGTATTTT; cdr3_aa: CSVTSGAFTDTQYF
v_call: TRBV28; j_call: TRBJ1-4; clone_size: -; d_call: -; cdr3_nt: TGTGCCAGCAGCACTAGGTCCGCTATGAGAGAACTGTTTTTT; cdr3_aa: CASSTRSAMRELFF
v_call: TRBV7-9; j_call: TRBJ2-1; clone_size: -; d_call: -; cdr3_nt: TGTGCCAGCAGCTTAGGCGGTTCCTACAATGAGCAGTTCTTC; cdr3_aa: CASSLGGSYNEQFF
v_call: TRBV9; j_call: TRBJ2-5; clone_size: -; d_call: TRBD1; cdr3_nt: TGTGCCAGCAGCCCAACGGGACAGGACCGAGAGACCCAGTACTTC; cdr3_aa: CASSPTGQDRETQYF
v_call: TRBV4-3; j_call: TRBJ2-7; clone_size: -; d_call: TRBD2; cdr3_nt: TGCGCCAGCAGCCAAGATCCGGGGGGTTCCGACGAGCAGTACTTC; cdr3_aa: CASSQDPGGSDEQYF
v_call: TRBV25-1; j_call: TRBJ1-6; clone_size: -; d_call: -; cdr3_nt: TGTGCCAGCAGCGACCCGGGACTTCGCCCTTCAAGCGAATCACCCCTCCACTTT; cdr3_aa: CASSDPGLRPSSESPLHF
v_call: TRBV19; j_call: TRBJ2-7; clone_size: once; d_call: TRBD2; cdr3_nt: TGTGCCAGTAGTACCGCCGGGGGGATGGTACCCTACGAGCAGTACTTC; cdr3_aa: CASSTAGGMVPYEQYF
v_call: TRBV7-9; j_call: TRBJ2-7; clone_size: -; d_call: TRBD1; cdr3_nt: TGTGCCAGCAGCTCAAGGGGGACAGGGGTATTCGAGCAGTACTTC; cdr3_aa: CASSSRGTGVFEQYF
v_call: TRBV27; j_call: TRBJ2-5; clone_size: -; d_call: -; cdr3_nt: TGTGCCAGCAGGAACAGGGTTGCAGAGACCCAGTACTTC; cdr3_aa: CASRNRVAETQYF
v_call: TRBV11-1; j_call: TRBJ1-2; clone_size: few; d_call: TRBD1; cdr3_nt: TGTGCCAGCAGCTCACAGGGGGCCCATGGCTACACCTTC; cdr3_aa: CASSSQGAHGYTF
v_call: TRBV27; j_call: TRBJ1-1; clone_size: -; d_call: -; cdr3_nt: TGTGCCAGCAGTAGAGGGACATCGTGGGACACTGAAGCTTTCTTT; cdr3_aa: CASSRGTSWDTEAFF
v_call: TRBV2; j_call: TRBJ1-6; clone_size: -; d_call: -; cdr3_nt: TGTGCCAGCAGACAGGATAATTCACCCCTCCACTTT; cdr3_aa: CASRQDNSPLHF
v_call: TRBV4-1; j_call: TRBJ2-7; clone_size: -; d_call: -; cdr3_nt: TGCGCCAGCAGCCAGAGCGCCGGCAGGGAGGACGAGCAGTACTTC; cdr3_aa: CASSQSAGREDEQYF
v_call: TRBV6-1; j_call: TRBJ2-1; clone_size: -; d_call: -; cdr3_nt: TGTGCCAGCAATGCCCCCGGACAGGGAGGGTATGAGCAGTTCTTC; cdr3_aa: CASNAPGQGGYEQFF
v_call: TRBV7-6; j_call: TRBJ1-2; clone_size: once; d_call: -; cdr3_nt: TGTGCCAGCAGTCGGCCCGGGATGGGAGGCTACACCTTC; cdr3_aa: CASSRPGMGGYTF
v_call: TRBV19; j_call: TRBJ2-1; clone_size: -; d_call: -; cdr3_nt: TGTGCCAGTAGTTATCTAGCCCACAATGAGCAGTTCTTC; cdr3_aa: CASSYLAHNEQFF
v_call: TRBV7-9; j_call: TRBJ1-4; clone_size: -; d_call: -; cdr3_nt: TGTGCCAGCAGTCTAACCGGGGTTGAAAAACTGTTTTTT; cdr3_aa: CASSLTGVEKLFF
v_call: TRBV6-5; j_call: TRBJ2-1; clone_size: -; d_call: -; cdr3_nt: TGTGCCAGCAGTTACTCGACAGTTGGGGAGCAGTTCTTC; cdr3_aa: CASSYSTVGEQFF